The sequence of this TCR beta chain was determined in a study of blood T cells in healthy people across ages. V lost 6 bases to trimming and J lost 10 bases, with 9 bases between them. Per the germline V gene, CDR1 is MDHEN and CDR2 is SYDVKM. This CDR3 is built from 11 residues. Next came a second PCR, run for about 6 to 12 cycles, which used a sample-barcoded 5' primer along with a J-beta primer mix. The yield of each sample was at least 2.5 million CDR3-containing paired-end reads. MiXCR, run by TCRdb on the 5' RACE reads, gives a single entry per CDR3 protein. The table records hundreds of thousands of distinct CDR3 sequences, about 30% of them present only once. This clonotype has a handful of counts. What it binds is unknown. Overall study findings and caveats: More naive CD4+ cells and higher diversity marked long-lived donors relative to aged donors. Unsorted PBMC material precluded a definitive naive versus antigen-experienced comparison.

The TCR sequence derives from an elderly woman in good health. Sequenced: blood. This chain uses TRBV28 with TRBJ1-4; D not certain. The CDR3 region is CASSQHVKLFF. The DNA of the CDR3 is TGTGCCAGCAGCCAACACGTAAAACTGTTTTTT.